This TCR beta chain was sequenced for a study of T cell responses to AZD1222 COVID-19 vaccine (dated by TCRdb to the early 2020s). For the wider study: AZD1222 recipients whose second dose came at about 4 weeks and those whose second dose came at about 12 weeks were combined into one group, since spike-specific TCR depth and breadth did not differ between the two schedules. A total of over 230 trial participants underwent TCR sequencing, of whom some 210 received two doses of AZD1222 and some 26 received two doses of the MenACWY control vaccine. Trial participants were enrolled by age into 18-55, 56-69 and 70-plus year subgroups, with approximately 150, 28 and 58 TCR-sequenced participants respectively. The paper as a whole reports these results and caveats: Because no day 14 peak-response samples were available, repertoires were characterized only after the peak T cell response. Conclusions about previously exposed vaccinees are limited because only six or seven AZD1222 recipients were SARS-CoV-2 seropositive at baseline. Vaccine-associated CD4 TCRs spanned the whole spike protein, with dominant responses in regions 160-218 and 743-854. The 56-69-year group was small, and its depth increase did not reach significance, likely because of low power. Reportedly, almost half of the unique spike-specific TCRs recognized epitopes lying outside the regions that are mutated in the B.1.351 and B.1.1.7 variants. After two AZD1222 doses, both the breadth and the depth of spike-specific TCRs were significantly higher than at day 0 and than in MenACWY recipients. Most participants were white British and females outnumbered males, and the authors suggested that clonal diversity may have been underestimated.

From cysteine to phenylalanine, the CDR3 is 13 amino acids long. The retained sequence is limited to the CDR3, 39 bases, with the frame set at the first base. Ends trimmed: V by 4 bases, J by 9 bases; bases unmatched to a gene: 6. Via the germline V gene (reference sequence), CDR1 is SEHNR and CDR2 FQNEAQ. The CDR3 regions of human TCRbeta chains were subjected to immunosequencing. On the study's bioinformatics: TCRs in the repertoires were matched against a reference library of SARS-CoV-2-specific TCRs that had been generated with the MIRA antigen-specificity platform. Breadth was defined as the fraction of unique TCRs that were SARS-CoV-2-associated. Depth was defined as the fraction of total T cells that were SARS-CoV-2-associated. Using the MIRA data, each spike-specific TCR was mapped to the spike region that the TCR reacts to and placed in a CD4 or CD8 class. Log10-transformed breadth and depth values were compared by one-way ANOVA with Sidak's multiple comparisons tests. Here the immuneACCESS table is served through TCRdb, limited to in-frame sequences with V and J called. Missing clones are a known gap in these copies; in checked studies unresolved V genes cover under half, and the rest lacks a known reason. From that table come the V and J calls and clone size; the DNA was used to work out D and trimming. This sample is represented by over 65,000 clones; more than 75% of them were singletons. The top ten clonotypes cover approximately 21% of the sample.

Read against the paper, the sample's time point label means: baseline before first vaccination. Vaccinee samples were obtained from the UK trials COV001 and COV002, which included a single-blind randomized controlled phase 2/3 trial of AZD1222 (ChAdOx1 nCoV-19) in healthy adults. For TCRbeta chain sequencing, PBMC samples from trial participants were taken at day 0 and at day 28 after the second dose. With regard to this clone: Its antigen is currently not known. Within one base of it there is no much larger clone, and no base qualities were kept.

Source: peripheral blood, taken on day 0 of AZD1222 vaccination. This TCR derives from an adult in good health. The chain is made from TRBV7-9 and TRBJ1-5, with TRBD1 identical over 7 junction bases. The DNA reads as follows: TGTGCCAGCAGCTGGACTCAGGGGGGGCCCCAGCATTTT. This translates into CASSWTQGGPQHF.